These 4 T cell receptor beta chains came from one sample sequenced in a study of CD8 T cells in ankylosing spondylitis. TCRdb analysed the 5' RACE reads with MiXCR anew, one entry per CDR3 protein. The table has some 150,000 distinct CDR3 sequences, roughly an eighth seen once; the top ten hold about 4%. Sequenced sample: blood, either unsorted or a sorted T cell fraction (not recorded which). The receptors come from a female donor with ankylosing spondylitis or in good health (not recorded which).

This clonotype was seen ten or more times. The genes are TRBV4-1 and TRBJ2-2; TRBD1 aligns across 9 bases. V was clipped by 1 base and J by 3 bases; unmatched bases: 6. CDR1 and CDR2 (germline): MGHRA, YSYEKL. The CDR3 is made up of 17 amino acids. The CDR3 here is CASSQATGGRDTGELFF. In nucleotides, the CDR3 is TGCGCCAGCAGCCAAGCTACAGGGGGCAGGGACACCGGGGAGCTGTTTTTT.

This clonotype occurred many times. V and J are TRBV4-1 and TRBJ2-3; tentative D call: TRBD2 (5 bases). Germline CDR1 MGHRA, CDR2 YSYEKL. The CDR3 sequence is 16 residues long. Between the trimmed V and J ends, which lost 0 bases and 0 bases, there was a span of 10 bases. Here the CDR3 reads CASSQDEAGSTDTQYF. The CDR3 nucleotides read TGCGCCAGCAGCCAAGATGAGGCGGGTAGCACAGATACGCAGTATTTT.

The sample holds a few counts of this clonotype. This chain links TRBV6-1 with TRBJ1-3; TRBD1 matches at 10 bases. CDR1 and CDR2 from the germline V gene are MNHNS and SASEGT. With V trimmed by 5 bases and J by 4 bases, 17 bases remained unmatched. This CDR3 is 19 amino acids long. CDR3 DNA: TGTGCCAGCAGTCGCTCCTTTCCCGGAGGGACAGGGGCCGGAAACACCATATATTTT. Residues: CASSRSFPGGTGAGNTIYF.

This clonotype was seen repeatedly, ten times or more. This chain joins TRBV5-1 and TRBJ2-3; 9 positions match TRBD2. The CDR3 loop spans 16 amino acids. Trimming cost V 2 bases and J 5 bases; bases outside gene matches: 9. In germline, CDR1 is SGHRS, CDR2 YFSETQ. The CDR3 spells CASSFPSGGIRDTQYF. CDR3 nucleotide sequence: TGCGCCAGCAGCTTCCCCAGCGGGGGGATCAGAGATACGCAGTATTTT.